The present entry profiles one TCR beta chain with its context. The antigen is undetermined. The data derive from a study of CD8 T cells in ankylosing spondylitis. Study-level points and caveats: There was reportedly significant enrichment of clones that were disease-linked in matched ankylosing spondylitis synovial fluid.

The CDR3 contains 12 residues. With V trimmed by 3 bases and J by 7 bases, 2 bases remained unmatched. Germline lookup yields CDR1 DFQATT and CDR2 SNEGSKA (reference sequence). Library preparation for TCR beta used quantitative 5'-RACE with molecular barcodes. Each CDR3 protein gets one entry after TCRdb re-called the 5' RACE reads with MiXCR. The profile shows approximately 220,000 distinct CDR3 sequences, around 24% of them singletons. The J gene is TRBJ2-1, the V gene TRBV20-1, with 8 bases fitting TRBD1. The receptor was isolated from a male donor with ankylosing spondylitis or in good health (not recorded which). Sequencing input: blood, either unsorted or a sorted T cell fraction (not recorded which). Here the CDR3 reads CSARTGANEQFF. CDR3 nucleotides: TGCAGTGCTAGGACAGGGGCGAATGAGCAGTTCTTC.